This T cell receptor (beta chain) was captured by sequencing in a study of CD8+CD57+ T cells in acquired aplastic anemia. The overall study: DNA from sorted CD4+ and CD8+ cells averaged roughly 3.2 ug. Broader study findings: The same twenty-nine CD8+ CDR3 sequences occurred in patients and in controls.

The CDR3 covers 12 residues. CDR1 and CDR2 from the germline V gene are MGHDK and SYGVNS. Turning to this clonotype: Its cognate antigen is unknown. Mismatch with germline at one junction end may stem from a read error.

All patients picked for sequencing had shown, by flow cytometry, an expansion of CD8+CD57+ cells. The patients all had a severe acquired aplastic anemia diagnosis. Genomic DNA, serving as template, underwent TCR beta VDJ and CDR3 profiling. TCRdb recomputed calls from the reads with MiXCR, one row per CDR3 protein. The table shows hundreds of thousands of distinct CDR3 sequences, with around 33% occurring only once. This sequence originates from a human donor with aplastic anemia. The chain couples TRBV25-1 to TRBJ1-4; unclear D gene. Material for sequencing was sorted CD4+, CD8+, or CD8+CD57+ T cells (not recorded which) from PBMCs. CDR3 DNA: TGTGCCAGCAGTGATGCGTCTGAAAAGCTGTTTTTT. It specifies CASSDASEKLFF.